The T cell receptor (beta chain) under discussion was sequenced for a study of metastatic and nonmetastatic thyroid tumors. Thyroid surgery took place with no prior treatment in any patient. Whole-study results and caveats: A significant increase in TCR beta diversity was reportedly seen in malignant thyroid tumors relative to benign nodules, in blood and tumor.

Points on this clone: Antigen specificity is unknown.

The germline CDR1 and CDR2 sequences are LGHNA and YNFKEQ. CDR3 length: 15 amino acids. After removal of 0 bases from V and 2 bases from J, the junction contained 4 bases not matched to a gene. TCRdb reanalyzed the PCR reads via MiXCR. The sample contains under 45,000 clones, roughly 27% of which appear only once. The sequence derives from a male donor with papillary thyroid cancer or a benign thyroid nodule (not recorded which). Some clones in this sample may be carry-over from other donors' samples. The source material was blood. V and J are TRBV4-2 and TRBJ2-7, with 7 nucleotides matching TRBD2. CDR3 region: CASSQEGTKAYEQYF. DNA for the CDR3: TGTGCCAGCAGCCAAGAAGGGACTAAGGCCTACGAGCAGTACTTC.